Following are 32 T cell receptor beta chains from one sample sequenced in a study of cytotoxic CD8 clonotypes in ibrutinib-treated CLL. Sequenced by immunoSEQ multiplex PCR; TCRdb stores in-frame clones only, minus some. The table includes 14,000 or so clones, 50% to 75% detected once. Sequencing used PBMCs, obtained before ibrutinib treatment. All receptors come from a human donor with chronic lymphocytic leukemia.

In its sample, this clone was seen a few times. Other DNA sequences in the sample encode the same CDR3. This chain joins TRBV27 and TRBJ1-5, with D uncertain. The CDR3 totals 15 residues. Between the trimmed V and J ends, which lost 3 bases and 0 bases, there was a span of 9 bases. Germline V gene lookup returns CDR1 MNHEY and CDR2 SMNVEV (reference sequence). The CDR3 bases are TGTGCCAGCAGTTTGGCCGGACTTAGCAATCAGCCCCAGCATTTT. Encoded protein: CASSLAGLSNQPQHF.

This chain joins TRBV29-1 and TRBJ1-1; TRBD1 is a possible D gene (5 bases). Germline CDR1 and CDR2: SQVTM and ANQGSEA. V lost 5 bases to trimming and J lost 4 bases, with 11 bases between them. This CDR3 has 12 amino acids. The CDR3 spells CSVPGMVTEAFF. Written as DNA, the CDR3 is TGCAGCGTTCCAGGGATGGTCACTGAAGCTTTCTTT. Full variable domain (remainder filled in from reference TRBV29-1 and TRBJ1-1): SAVISQKPSRDICQRGTSLTIQCQVDSQVTMMFWYRQQPGQSLTLIATANQGSEATYESGFVIDKFPISRPNLTFSTLTVSNMSPEDSSIYLCSVPGMVTEAFFGQGTRLTVV.

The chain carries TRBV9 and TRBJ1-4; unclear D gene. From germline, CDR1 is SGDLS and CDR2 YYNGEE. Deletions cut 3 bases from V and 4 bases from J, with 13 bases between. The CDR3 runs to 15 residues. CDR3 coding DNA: TGTGCCAGCAGCGCCAGTTTACCCGGTAATGAAAAACTGTTTTTT. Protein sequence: CASSASLPGNEKLFF. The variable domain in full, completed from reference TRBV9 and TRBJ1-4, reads DSGVTQTPKHLITATGQRVTLRCSPRSGDLSVYWYQQSLDQGLQFLIQYYNGEERAKGNILERFSAQQFPDLHSELNLSSLELGDSALYFCASSASLPGNEKLFFGSGTQLSVL.

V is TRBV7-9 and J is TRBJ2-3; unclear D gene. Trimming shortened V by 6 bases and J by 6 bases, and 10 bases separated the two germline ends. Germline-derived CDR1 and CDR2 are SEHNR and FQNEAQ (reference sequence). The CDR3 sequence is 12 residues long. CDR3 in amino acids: CASRMTLDTQYF. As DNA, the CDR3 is TGTGCCAGCAGGATGACCTTGGATACGCAGTATTTT.

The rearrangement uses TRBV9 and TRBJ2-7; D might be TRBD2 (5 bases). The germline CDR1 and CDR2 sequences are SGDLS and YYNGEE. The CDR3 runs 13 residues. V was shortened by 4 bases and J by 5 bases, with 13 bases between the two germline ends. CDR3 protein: CASSFGVRNEQYF. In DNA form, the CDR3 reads TGTGCCAGCAGCTTCGGGGTGAGGAACGAGCAGTACTTC.

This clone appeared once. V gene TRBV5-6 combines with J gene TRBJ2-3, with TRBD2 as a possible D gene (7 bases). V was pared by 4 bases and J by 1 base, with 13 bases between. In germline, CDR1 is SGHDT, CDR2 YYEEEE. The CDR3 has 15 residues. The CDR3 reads CASSQGGGGTDTQYF. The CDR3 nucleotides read TGTGCCAGCAGCCAAGGGGGGGGAGGCACAGATACGCAGTATTTT.

CDR3 sequence reads: CASRRGALTEAFF. The CDR3, as DNA: TGTGCCAGCCGACGGGGGGCATTGACTGAAGCTTTCTTT. The genes are TRBV2 and TRBJ1-1; the D gene is possibly TRBD1 (6 bases). V was pared by 8 bases and J by 5 bases, with 15 bases between. The CDR3 consists of 13 residues. Per germline, CDR1 SNHLY and CDR2 FYNNEI.

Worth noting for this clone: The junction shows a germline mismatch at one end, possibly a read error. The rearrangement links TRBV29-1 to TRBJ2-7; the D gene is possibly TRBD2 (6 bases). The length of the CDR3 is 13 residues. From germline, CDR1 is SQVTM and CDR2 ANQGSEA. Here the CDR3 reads CSVLTGTPILVHF. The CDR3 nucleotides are TGCAGCGTGCTCACCGGGACTCCCATCCTGGTGCACTTC.

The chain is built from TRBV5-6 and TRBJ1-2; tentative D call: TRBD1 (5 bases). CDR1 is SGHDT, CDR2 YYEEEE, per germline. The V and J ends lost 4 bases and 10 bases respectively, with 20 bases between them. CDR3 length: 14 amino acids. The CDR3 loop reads CASSPVSIRGAYTF. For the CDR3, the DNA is TGTGCCAGCAGCCCCGTTTCGATCCGAGGGGCCTACACCTTC.

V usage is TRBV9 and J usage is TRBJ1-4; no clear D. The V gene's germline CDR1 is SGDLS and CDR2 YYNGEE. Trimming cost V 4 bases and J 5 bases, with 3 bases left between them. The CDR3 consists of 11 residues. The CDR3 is CASSSNEKLFF. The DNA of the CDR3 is TGTGCCAGCAGCTCCAATGAAAAACTGTTTTTT.

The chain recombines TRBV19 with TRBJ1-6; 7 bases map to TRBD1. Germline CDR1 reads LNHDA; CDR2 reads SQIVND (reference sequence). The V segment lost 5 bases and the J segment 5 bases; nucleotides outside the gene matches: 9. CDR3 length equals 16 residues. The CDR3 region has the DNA TGTGCCAGTAGTCCACTACCGGGACAGAATAATTCACCCCTCCACTTT. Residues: CASSPLPGQNNSPLHF.

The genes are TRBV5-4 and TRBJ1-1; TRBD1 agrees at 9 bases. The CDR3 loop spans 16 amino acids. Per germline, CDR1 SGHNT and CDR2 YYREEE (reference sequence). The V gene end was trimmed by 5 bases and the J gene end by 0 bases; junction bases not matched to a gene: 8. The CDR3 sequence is CASSRGTGNLNTEAFF. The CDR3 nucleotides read TGTGCCAGCAGTCGGGGGACAGGGAACCTGAACACTGAAGCTTTCTTT.

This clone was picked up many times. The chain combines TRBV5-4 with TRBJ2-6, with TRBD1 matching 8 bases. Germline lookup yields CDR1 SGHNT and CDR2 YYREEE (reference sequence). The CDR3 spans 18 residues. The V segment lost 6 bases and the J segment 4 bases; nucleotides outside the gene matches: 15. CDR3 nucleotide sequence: TGTGCCAGCACCGCCGGGCAGGGGGCCTCAGTCGGGGCCAACGTCCTGACTTTC. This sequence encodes CASTAGQGASVGANVLTF. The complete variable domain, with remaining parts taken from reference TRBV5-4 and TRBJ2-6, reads ETGVTQSPTHLIKTRGQQVTLRCSSQSGHNTVSWYQQALGQGPQFIFQYYREEENGRGNFPPRFSGLQFPNYSSELNVNALELDDSALYLCASTAGQGASVGANVLTFGAGSRLTVL.

The CDR3 reads CASSQGDRPSGLYEQYF. CDR3 in DNA: TGTGCCAGCAGCCAAGGGGACAGGCCCTCCGGCCTTTACGAGCAGTACTTC. This chain links TRBV5-6 with TRBJ2-7; the match to TRBD1 covers 8 bases. The length of the CDR3 is 17 residues. CDR1 is SGHDT, CDR2 YYEEEE, per germline. The junction had 16 bases not matched to a gene; V was cut back by 4 bases and J by 4 bases.

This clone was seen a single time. CDR3 in amino acids: CASSQDLDTEAFF. DNA of the CDR3: TGTGCCAGCAGCCAAGATTTGGACACTGAAGCTTTCTTT. This chain links TRBV5-4 with TRBJ1-1; no reliable D call. V was pared by 4 bases and J by 3 bases, with 10 bases between. The CDR3 totals 13 residues. Per the germline V gene, CDR1 is SGHNT and CDR2 is YYREEE (reference sequence).

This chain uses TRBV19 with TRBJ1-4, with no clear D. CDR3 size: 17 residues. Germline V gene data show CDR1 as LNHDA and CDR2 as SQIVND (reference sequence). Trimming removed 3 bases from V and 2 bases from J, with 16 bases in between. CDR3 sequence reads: CASSILGGIATNEKLFF. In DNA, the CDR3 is TGTGCCAGTAGTATTCTAGGAGGGATAGCGACTAATGAAAAACTGTTTTTT. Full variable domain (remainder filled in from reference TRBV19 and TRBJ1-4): DGGITQSPKYLFRKEGQNVTLSCEQNLNHDAMYWYRQDPGQGLRLIYYSQIVNDFQKGDIAEGYSVSREKKESFPLTVTSAQKNPTAFYLCASSILGGIATNEKLFFGSGTQLSVL.

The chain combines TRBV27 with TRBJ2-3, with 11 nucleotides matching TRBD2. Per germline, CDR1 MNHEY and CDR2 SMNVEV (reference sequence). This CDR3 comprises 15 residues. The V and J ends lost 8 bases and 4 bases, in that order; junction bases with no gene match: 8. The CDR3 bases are TGTGCCAGCTGTGGGACTAGCGGTTACCCAGATACGCAGTATTTT. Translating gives CASCGTSGYPDTQYF.

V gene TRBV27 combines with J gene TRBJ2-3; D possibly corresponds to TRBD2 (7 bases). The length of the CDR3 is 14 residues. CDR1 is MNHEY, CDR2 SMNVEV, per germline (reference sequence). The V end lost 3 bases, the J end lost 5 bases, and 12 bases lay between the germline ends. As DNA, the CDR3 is TGTGCCAGCAGTTTCACGGGGGGCAAAGATACGCAGTATTTT. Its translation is CASSFTGGKDTQYF.

The CDR3 reads CASSQDQGSWNQPQHF. CDR3 in DNA: TGCGCCAGCAGCCAAGATCAGGGGAGCTGGAATCAGCCCCAGCATTTT. V and J are TRBV4-1 and TRBJ1-5, with D perhaps TRBD1 (6 bases). The V and J ends lost 0 bases and 4 bases respectively, with 13 bases between them. The CDR3 runs to 16 residues. CDR1 MGHRA and CDR2 YSYEKL come from the germline V gene.

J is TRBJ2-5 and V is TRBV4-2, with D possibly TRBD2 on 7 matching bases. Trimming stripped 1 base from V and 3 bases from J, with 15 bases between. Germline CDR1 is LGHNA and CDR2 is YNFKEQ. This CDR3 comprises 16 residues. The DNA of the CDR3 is TGTGCCAGCAGCCAAGGACGGGGGGCCGGCGAAGAGACCCAGTACTTC. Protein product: CASSQGRGAGEETQYF.

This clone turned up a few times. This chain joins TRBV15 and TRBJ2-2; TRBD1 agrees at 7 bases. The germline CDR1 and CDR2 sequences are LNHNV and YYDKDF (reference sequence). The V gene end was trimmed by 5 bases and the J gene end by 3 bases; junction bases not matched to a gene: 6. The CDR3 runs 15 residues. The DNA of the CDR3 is TGTGCCACCAGCGACCGGGACAGATACACCGGGGAGCTGTTTTTT. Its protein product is CATSDRDRYTGELFF.

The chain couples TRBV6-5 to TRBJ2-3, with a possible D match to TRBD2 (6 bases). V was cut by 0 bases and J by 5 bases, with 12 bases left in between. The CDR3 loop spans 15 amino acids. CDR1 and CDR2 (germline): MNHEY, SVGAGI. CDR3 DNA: TGTGCCAGCAGTTACTCTCGGGGGTGGATAGATACGCAGTATTTT. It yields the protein CASSYSRGWIDTQYF.

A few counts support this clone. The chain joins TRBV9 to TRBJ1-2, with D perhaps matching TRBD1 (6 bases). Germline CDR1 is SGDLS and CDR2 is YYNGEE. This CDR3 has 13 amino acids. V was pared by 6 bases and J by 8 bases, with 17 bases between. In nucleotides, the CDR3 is TGTGCCAGCAAGGGGGGCGAGGAAAGAGGCTACACCTTC. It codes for CASKGGEERGYTF.

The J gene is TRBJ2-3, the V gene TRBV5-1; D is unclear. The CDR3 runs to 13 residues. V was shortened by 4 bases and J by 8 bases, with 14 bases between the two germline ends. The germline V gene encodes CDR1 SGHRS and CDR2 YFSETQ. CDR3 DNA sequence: TGCGCCAGCAGCCCCTCGATGACTGGTACGCAGTATTTT. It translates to CASSPSMTGTQYF.

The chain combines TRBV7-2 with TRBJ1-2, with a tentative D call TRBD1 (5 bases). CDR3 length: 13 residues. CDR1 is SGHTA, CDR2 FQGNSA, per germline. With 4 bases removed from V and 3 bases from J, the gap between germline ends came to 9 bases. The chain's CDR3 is CASSSGHDYGYTF. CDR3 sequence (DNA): TGTGCCAGCAGCTCCGGACACGACTATGGCTACACCTTC.

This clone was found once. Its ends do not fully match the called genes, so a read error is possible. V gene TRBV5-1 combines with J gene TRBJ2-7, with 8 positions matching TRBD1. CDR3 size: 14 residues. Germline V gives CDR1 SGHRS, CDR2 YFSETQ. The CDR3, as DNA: TGTGCCAGCAGGGGGCCGACGGAGACCTACGAGCAGTACTTC. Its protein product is CASRGPTETYEQYF.

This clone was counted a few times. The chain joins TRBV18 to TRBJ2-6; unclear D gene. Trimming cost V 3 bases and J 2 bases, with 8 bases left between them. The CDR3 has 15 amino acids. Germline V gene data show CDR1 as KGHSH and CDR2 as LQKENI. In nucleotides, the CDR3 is TGTGCCAGCTCACCCCGCAGTACTGGGGCCAACGTCCTGACTTTC. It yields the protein CASSPRSTGANVLTF.

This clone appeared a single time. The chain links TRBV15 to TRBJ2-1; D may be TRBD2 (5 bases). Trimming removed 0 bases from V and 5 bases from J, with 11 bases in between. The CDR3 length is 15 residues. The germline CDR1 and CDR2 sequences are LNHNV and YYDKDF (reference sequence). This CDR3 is CATSRDLTGNNEQFF. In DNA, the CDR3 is TGTGCCACCAGCAGAGATTTGACGGGGAACAATGAGCAGTTCTTC.

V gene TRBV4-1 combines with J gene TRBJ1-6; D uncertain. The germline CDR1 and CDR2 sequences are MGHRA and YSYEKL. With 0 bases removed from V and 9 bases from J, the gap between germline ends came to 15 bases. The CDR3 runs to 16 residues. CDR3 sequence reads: CASSQDGRSIGSPLHF. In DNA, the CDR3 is TGCGCCAGCAGCCAAGACGGCAGGTCTATAGGTTCACCCCTCCACTTT.

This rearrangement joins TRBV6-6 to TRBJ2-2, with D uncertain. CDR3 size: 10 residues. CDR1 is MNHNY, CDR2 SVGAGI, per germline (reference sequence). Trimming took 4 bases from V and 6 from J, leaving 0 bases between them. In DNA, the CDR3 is TGTGCCAGCAGTTCCGGGGAGCTGTTTTTT. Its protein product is CASSSGELFF.

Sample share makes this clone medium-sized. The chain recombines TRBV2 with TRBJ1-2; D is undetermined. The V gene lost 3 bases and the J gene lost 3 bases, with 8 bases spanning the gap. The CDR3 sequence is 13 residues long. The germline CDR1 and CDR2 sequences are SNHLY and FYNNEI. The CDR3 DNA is TGTGCCAGCAGTGAGGCGCTAGACTATGGCTACACCTTC. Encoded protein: CASSEALDYGYTF.

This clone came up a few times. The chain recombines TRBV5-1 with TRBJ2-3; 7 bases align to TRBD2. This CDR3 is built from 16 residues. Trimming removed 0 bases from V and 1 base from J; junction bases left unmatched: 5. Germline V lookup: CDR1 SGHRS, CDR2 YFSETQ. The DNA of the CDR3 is TGCGCCAGCAGCTTGGCCACGGGGGGAGGCACAGATACGCAGTATTTT. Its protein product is CASSLATGGGTDTQYF.